This entry describes one TCR beta chain. Its antigen is not known. These data belong to a study of OX40 agonist ivuxolimab in advanced cancers. General study points: At doses 0.1 to 3.0 mg/kg, CD4+ and CD8+ clones expanded.

Assay: immunoSEQ multiplex PCR; the TCRdb copy retains only in-frame clones and omits some. The data hold approximately 72,000 clones, with 85% to 90% observed a single time. The germline V and J ends were trimmed by 8 bases and 6 bases, with 9 bases remaining between them. The CDR3 runs 11 residues. Germline values: CDR1 MNHEY, CDR2 SVGAGI. The chain combines TRBV6-5 with TRBJ2-3; D gene uncertain. Sequencing used CD4+ or CD8+ T cells sorted from blood, obtained in a trial of the OX40 agonist ivuxolimab. This sequence was found in an adult with an advanced solid tumor such as melanoma, head and neck, liver or kidney cancer. CDR3 region: CASRQSDTQYF. The CDR3, as DNA: TGTGCCAGCCGGCAGTCCGATACGCAGTATTTT.